The sample holds one count of the clone carrying this T cell receptor (beta chain). The antigen is undetermined. This entry is derived from a study of cytomegalovirus exposure and HLA in healthy donors. General study results and limits: DRB1 had the most TCR associations and HLA-C the fewest, a later analysis found, with rates varying by HLA locus. Later on, an analysis found that several of the most significant clusters appeared to be linked to common viral pathogens, which included parvovirus B19.

Use of 60 Vbeta and 13 Jbeta primers characterized the PCR. Under the authors' procedure: A later analysis counted around 80 million unique TCR beta chains, some 10 million shared. Data came from immunoSEQ multiplex PCR; TCRdb stores just in-frame clones and leaves some out. That table is the source of V, J and clone size, and D and trimming were worked out from the DNA. The sample holds 130,000 or so clones, roughly 82% seen once. Sequenced material: PBMCs. This clonotype was sampled from a woman in her late teens or twenties in good health and CMV-seropositive.

The CDR3 nucleotides are TGTGCCAGCAGTTTAGCAGGGAGGGCTTTCTTT. Residues: CASSLAGRAFF. The rearrangement uses TRBV28 and TRBJ1-1; a weak D match, TRBD1 (5 bases). Germline CDR1 is MDHEN and CDR2 is SYDVKM. The CDR3 spans 11 residues. V gave up 2 bases and J gave up 11 bases, with 9 bases separating them.